The sequence of this T cell receptor beta chain was determined in a study of beta chain features in type 1 diabetes. Across the study: When patients were set against healthy donors, age, gender and cell yields were similar. Study-wide results and limits: Naive, central memory and regulatory TCRB repertoires appeared more similar among patients than healthy donors. Reduced insertions and increased deletions marked VDJ junctions in type 1 diabetes patients. Among all four CD4+ subsets, Type 1 diabetes patients had TCRB CDR3s that were moderately but significantly shorter.

This clone was found a few times. Its specificity is not known. A single heparinised draw of around 110 mL on average was taken per donor. cDNA synthesis used the whole RNA isolate, giving expressed TCRB sequences. Only in-frame clones appear in the TCRdb table, and some are missing; sequencing was by immunoSEQ multiplex PCR. The sample yields approximately 250,000 clones, 11% seen once. J lost 2 bases, V lost 2 bases, and 9 bases had no gene match. The CDR3 is made up of 16 amino acids. CDR1 is SGHRS and CDR2 is YFSETQ in the germline V gene. The chain employs TRBV5-1 and TRBJ2-7, with 8 bases fitting TRBD1. This TCR derives from a man aged 25 to 40 with type 1 diabetes. Input material: naive CD4+ T cells from blood. CDR3 DNA sequence: TGCGCCAGCAGCTTTGCACAGGGGGTGATGGCCTACGAGCAGTACTTC. Translating it yields CASSFAQGVMAYEQYF.